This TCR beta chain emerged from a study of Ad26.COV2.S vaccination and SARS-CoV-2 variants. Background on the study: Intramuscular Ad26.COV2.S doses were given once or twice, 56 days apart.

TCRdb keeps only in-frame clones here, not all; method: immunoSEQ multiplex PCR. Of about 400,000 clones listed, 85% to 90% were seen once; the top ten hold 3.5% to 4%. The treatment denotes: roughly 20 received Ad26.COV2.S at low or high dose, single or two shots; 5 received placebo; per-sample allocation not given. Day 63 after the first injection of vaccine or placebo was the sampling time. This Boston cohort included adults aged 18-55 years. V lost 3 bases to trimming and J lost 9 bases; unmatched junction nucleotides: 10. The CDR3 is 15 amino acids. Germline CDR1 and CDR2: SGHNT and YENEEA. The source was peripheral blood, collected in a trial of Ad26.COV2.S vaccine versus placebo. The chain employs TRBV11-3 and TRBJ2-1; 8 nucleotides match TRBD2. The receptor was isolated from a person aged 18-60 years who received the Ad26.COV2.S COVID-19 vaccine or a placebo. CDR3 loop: CASSLLTGGPGEQFF. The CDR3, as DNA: TGTGCCAGCAGCTTGTTGACGGGGGGGCCCGGTGAGCAGTTCTTC.